This T cell receptor beta chain was found in a study of blood T cell repertoires in COVID-19 (dated by TCRdb to about 2020). For the wider study: The collaborator samples originated in the United States, Italy and Spain and spanned the acute and convalescent phases of COVID-19. The repertoires were made available in a free public database intended to serve as a resource for research on the immune response to SARS-CoV-2. The sample metadata nearly always contained a de-identified subject ID, COVID-19 status, age in years and sex. Subjects who had been exposed to COVID-19, were actively infected with it, or had recovered from it provided the deeply sampled blood TCRbeta repertoires that made up the dataset. The prospective study material was composed of cDNA or gDNA derived from T cells, B-cell-depleted T cells, or PBMCs. The samples were drawn from two sources: the first 160 participants of the ongoing ImmuneRACE study, and 950 to 1,500 subjects contributed by 6 global collaborators. Where available, HLA class I and class II types were obtained from metadata supplied by the sample provider rather than from assay-based typing. Paper-wide results and their limitations: How much clinical and demographic metadata was included differed by source and by participant, and the metadata was provided uncurated.

The CDR1 and CDR2 encoded by the germline V gene (reference sequence) are LNHDA and SQIVND. Including cysteine and phenylalanine, the CDR3 has 12 amino acids. Left in the record is the CDR3 DNA by itself, 36 bases read in frame from the first base. V is cut by 5 bases and J by 3 bases, and the space between the germline ends is 8 bases. With respect to this clone: The antigen it binds to is not known. Nothing much larger sits one base from this clone, and base qualities are not available.

TCRbeta CDR3 regions were amplified from genomic DNA by means of the immunoSEQ Assay, a bias-controlled multiplex PCR. The study's processing was this. Nucleated cell counts per sample were estimated from amplification of reference gene primers within the assay. To quantify the absolute abundance of each unique TCRbeta CDR3 rearrangement, sequence reads were collapsed and filtered. For each sample, productive Simpson clonality was calculated as the square root of Simpson's diversity index over productive rearrangements. The immuneACCESS repertoire file appears here via TCRdb, limited to in-frame rearrangements. These files lack a portion of the clones; in checked studies, under half of the deficit traces to unresolved V genes, and the cause of the others is not known. The V and J calls and the clone size are those of that table, but D and trimming were determined from the DNA. Within this sample are around 230,000 clones, with about 80% of them counted one time only. Together, the top ten hold 2% to 3% of the sample.

Whole blood was collected in K2EDTA tubes by collaborating institutions according to the institutions' own protocols. Collaborator samples were shipped for TCRbeta analysis as frozen whole blood, isolated PBMCs, or DNA extracted from either sample type. This TCR came from a woman aged 40 to 55 with active or convalescent COVID-19. Sample: peripheral blood. The rearranged chain carries TRBV19 and TRBJ2-7, and TRBD2 may be the D gene, going by 5 matching bases. The DNA sequence is given as TGTGCCAGTAGTTCACGGGGCTACGAGCAGTACTTC. The encoded protein is CASSSRGYEQYF.